What follows are 19 T cell receptor beta chains derived from one specimen sequenced in a study of T cells in Graves' hyperthyroidism and ophthalmopathy. RNA transcripts gave rise to amplified TCR beta CDR3 regions. Carried out on the TCR CDR3, a first-round RT-PCR used the HTBI primer set. TCRdb reanalysed the multiplex PCR reads using MiXCR and keeps one entry per CDR3 protein. The sample yields hundreds of thousands of distinct CDR3 sequences, less than 15% seen once. The source material was blood. Receptors were obtained from a woman in her late teens or twenties with Graves' hyperthyroidism.

This clonotype came up many times. For the CDR3, the DNA is TGTGCCAGCAGTTACGCGTCCCAGGGTTATTCACCCCTCCACTTT. It encodes CASSYASQGYSPLHF. The rearrangement links TRBV6-5 to TRBJ1-6, with D perhaps matching TRBD1 (5 bases). The germline CDR1 and CDR2 sequences are MNHEY and SVGAGI. Trimming took 2 bases from V and 8 from J, leaving 13 bases between them. The CDR3 is made up of 15 amino acids.

Concerning this clonotype: A much larger clone lies one base from this, so it may be a read error. The chain couples TRBV11-2 to TRBJ2-7, with 9 bases identical to TRBD1. In germline, CDR1 is SGHAT, CDR2 FQNNGV. This CDR3 spans 14 amino acids. The trim removed 4 bases at V and 3 bases at J, leaving 4 bases unmatched. CDR3 loop: CASSWTGAGYEQYF. The CDR3, as DNA: TGTGCCAGCAGCTGGACAGGGGCCGGCTACGAGCAGTACTTC.

V and J are TRBV9 and TRBJ2-1; TRBD1 aligns across 12 bases. V shed 0 bases and J 2 bases; nucleotides not matched to a gene: 3. Looked up from germline, CDR1 is SGDLS and CDR2 is YYNGEE. The CDR3 sequence is 17 residues long. CDR3 coding DNA: TGTGCCAGCAGCGTAGACGGGACAGGGGGCGCCTACAATGAGCAGTTCTTC. Its protein is CASSVDGTGGAYNEQFF.

The chain is built from TRBV4-1 and TRBJ2-1; TRBD2 agrees at 8 bases. In germline, CDR1 is MGHRA, CDR2 YSYEKL. V dropped 1 base and J dropped 9; count of bases not matched to a gene: 8. The CDR3 length is 15 residues. CDR3 amino acids: CASSQVSSGSGEQFF. The CDR3 bases are TGCGCCAGCAGCCAAGTAAGCAGCGGGAGCGGTGAGCAGTTCTTC.

There are a few counts of this clonotype. CDR3 DNA sequence: TGTGCCAGCAGCGTTGGTACGAACACCGGGGAGCTGTTTTTT. Protein product: CASSVGTNTGELFF. The J gene is TRBJ2-2, the V gene TRBV9; D is unclear. Trimming stripped 2 bases from V and 0 bases from J, with 5 bases between. The germline V gene has CDR1 SGDLS and CDR2 YYNGEE. The CDR3 extends over 14 amino acids.

This clonotype was counted many times. The gene calls are TRBV2 and TRBJ1-5; unclear D gene. This CDR3 spans 13 amino acids. Germline CDR1 reads SNHLY; CDR2 reads FYNNEI. V lost 7 bases and J 3 bases, leaving 10 bases between the germline ends. The CDR3 sequence: CASTRHVNQPQHF. The CDR3 DNA reads TGTGCCAGCACGAGACACGTCAATCAGCCCCAGCATTTT.

This clonotype was seen many times. The chain's CDR3 is CASMGQPNTEAFF. The CDR3 DNA sequence: TGTGCCAGCATGGGACAGCCGAACACTGAAGCTTTCTTT. The gene calls are TRBV7-3 and TRBJ1-1; TRBD1 aligns across 7 bases. J was trimmed by 1 base and V by 7 bases; bases with no gene match: 3. This CDR3 contains 13 residues. The germline CDR1 and CDR2 sequences are SGHTA and FQGTGA.

This clonotype was picked up many times. The chain recombines TRBV7-9 with TRBJ2-3; 7 bases fit TRBD2. J gave up 3 bases and V 5 bases, and 8 bases lay outside the gene matches. This CDR3 has 15 residues. Looked up from germline, CDR1 is SEHNR and CDR2 is FQNEAQ (reference sequence). This chain's CDR3 is CASSLGGGLTDTQYF. For the CDR3, the DNA is TGTGCCAGCAGCCTTGGGGGGGGGTTGACAGATACGCAGTATTTT.

This clonotype has just a few counts. The J gene is TRBJ2-1, the V gene TRBV4-2, with 10 positions matching TRBD2. Per the germline V gene, CDR1 is LGHNA and CDR2 is YNFKEQ. V shed 0 bases and J 10 bases; nucleotides not matched to a gene: 12. The CDR3 consists of 17 residues. CDR3 in amino acids: CASSQERASGRVREQFF. The CDR3 nucleotides are TGTGCCAGCAGCCAAGAAAGGGCTAGCGGGAGAGTCAGGGAGCAGTTCTTC.

Only a few counts were recorded for this clonotype. The V and J genes are TRBV18 and TRBJ2-1; 7 bases are shared with TRBD2. The germline V gene encodes CDR1 KGHSH and CDR2 LQKENI. This CDR3 is built from 17 residues. The ends lost 0 bases at V and 0 bases at J; junction bases unmatched: 5. In DNA, the CDR3 is TGTGCCAGCTCACCACCGCTAGCGGTAAGCTCCTACAATGAGCAGTTCTTC. Translating gives CASSPPLAVSSYNEQFF.

This clonotype has a handful of counts. The rearrangement links TRBV24-1 to TRBJ2-2, with 9 bases fitting TRBD1. The J segment lost 6 bases and the V segment lost 3 bases, leaving 16 bases of the junction unmatched. The CDR3 spans 19 residues. Germline CDR1 is KGHDR and CDR2 is SFDVKD. CDR3 in amino acids: CATSDPPDRGKMYAGELFF. CDR3 DNA: TGTGCCACCAGTGATCCCCCCGACAGGGGGAAAATGTATGCCGGGGAGCTGTTTTTT.

In this sample, this clonotype turned up many times. The chain employs TRBV28 and TRBJ1-5; D not certain. CDR3 length: 16 amino acids. V was pared by 8 bases and J by 7 bases, with 24 bases between. CDR1 is MDHEN, CDR2 SYDVKM, per germline. The CDR3 here is CASRISGIKKSQPQHF. The CDR3 nucleotides read TGTGCCAGCCGAATCTCCGGGATCAAAAAATCCCAGCCCCAGCATTTT.

Only a few counts were recorded for this clonotype. The rearrangement links TRBV25-1 to TRBJ2-1; D possibly matches TRBD1 or TRBD2 (5 bases each). The germline V gene has CDR1 MGHDK and CDR2 SYGVNS. V dropped 1 base and J dropped 8 bases, with 15 bases sitting between them. The CDR3 runs 15 residues. CDR3 in DNA: TGTGCCAGCAGTGAATCGGGACCCCGCGCCTATGAGCAGTTCTTC. This codes for CASSESGPRAYEQFF.

There are a few counts of this clonotype. The rearrangement uses TRBV7-3 and TRBJ1-1, with 11 positions matching TRBD1. The CDR3 runs to 19 residues. V shed 0 bases, J shed 3 bases, and the junction held 12 bases outside the gene matches. Per the germline V gene, CDR1 is SGHTA and CDR2 is FQGTGA. CDR3 nucleotides: TGTGCCAGCAGCTTAACGCCTATAGGACAGGGGGCGCCGGACACTGAAGCTTTCTTT. It codes for CASSLTPIGQGAPDTEAFF.

This clonotype was detected a few times. J is TRBJ2-2 and V is TRBV30; 8 positions match TRBD1. In germline, CDR1 is GTSNPN, CDR2 SVGIG (reference sequence). Trimming removed 5 bases from V and 6 bases from J; junction bases left unmatched: 8. The CDR3 has 14 residues. The CDR3 sequence is CAWASGGAAGELFF. The CDR3 region has the DNA TGTGCCTGGGCTTCAGGGGGCGCAGCCGGGGAGCTGTTTTTT.

With respect to this clonotype: Without the conserved terminal phenylalanine or tryptophan, this CDR3 likely stems from a read error. This sequence joins TRBV18 and TRBJ2-5; 11 bases fit TRBD2. V gave up 4 bases and J gave up 1 base; unmatched junction bases: 2. Germline V CDR1 and CDR2: KGHSH, LQKENI. The CDR3 runs 15 residues. The CDR3: CASSLGLAGQETQYS. As DNA, the CDR3 is TGTGCCAGCTCACTTGGACTAGCGGGCCAAGAGACCCAGTACTCC.

This clonotype has ten or more counts. The rearrangement uses TRBV3-1 and TRBJ2-3, with D tentatively TRBD2 (6 bases). From germline, CDR1 is LGHDT and CDR2 YNNKEL (reference sequence). This CDR3 spans 16 amino acids. The germline V and J ends were trimmed by 4 bases and 8 bases, with 22 bases remaining between them. The CDR3 spells CASSLLSERAPPTQYF. The CDR3 DNA reads as TGTGCCAGCAGCCTCTTAAGCGAGCGGGCCCCGCCTACGCAGTATTTT.

This clonotype has a count of ten or more. The chain is built from TRBV20-1 and TRBJ2-1, with 10 bases identical to TRBD2. The V segment lost 7 bases and the J segment 8 bases; nucleotides outside the gene matches: 8. CDR3 length: 13 amino acids. The germline CDR1 and CDR2 sequences are DFQATT and SNEGSKA (reference sequence). The CDR3 DNA sequence: TGCAGTGGAAAAGCGGGAGGGCCGTATGAGCAGTTCTTC. Amino acids: CSGKAGGPYEQFF.

The sample holds a few counts of this clonotype. The rearrangement links TRBV24-1 to TRBJ2-3; D might be TRBD2 (6 bases). Trimming removed 5 bases from V and 2 bases from J, with 10 bases in between. There are 14 residues in the CDR3. Germline-derived CDR1 and CDR2 are KGHDR and SFDVKD. CDR3 loop: CATSGGDFTDTQYF. The CDR3, as DNA: TGTGCCACCAGTGGCGGGGACTTCACAGATACGCAGTATTTT.